This T cell receptor beta chain is from a study of T cells in Graves' hyperthyroidism and ophthalmopathy. Points from the study as a whole: Among clonotypes expanded in thyroid above 0.001, most were also found in blood.

Germline lookup yields CDR1 DFQATT and CDR2 SNEGSKA (reference sequence). The CDR3 is 13 residues long. The V gene lost 1 base and the J gene lost 7 bases, with 14 bases spanning the gap. In regard to this clonotype: The target antigen is unknown.

RNA transcripts were the template for amplifying TCR beta CDR3 regions. First-round RT-PCR with HTBI primers amplified the TCR CDR3 region. TCRdb reanalysed the multiplex PCR reads using MiXCR and keeps one entry per CDR3 protein. The sample holds hundreds of thousands of distinct CDR3 sequences, 22% seen once. The sample comprised blood. V and J are TRBV20-1 and TRBJ2-7; a weak D match, TRBD2 (5 bases). The receptor was isolated from a man aged 25 to 40 with Graves' ophthalmopathy. The CDR3 nucleotides are TGCAGTGCTAGAGGTGGTGGTAGCGTTGAGCAGTACTTC. Its translation: CSARGGGSVEQYF.